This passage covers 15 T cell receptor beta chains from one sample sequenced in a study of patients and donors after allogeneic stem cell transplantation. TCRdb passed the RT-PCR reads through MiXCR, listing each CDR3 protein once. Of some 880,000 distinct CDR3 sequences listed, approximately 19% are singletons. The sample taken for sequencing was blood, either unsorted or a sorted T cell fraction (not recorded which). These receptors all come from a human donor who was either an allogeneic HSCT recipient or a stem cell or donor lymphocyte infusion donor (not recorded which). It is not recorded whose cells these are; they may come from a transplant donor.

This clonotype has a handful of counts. The CDR3 reads CASSPPGTGGSGEQFF. Here the CDR3 DNA reads TGTGCCAGCTCACCTCCCGGGACAGGGGGCTCAGGTGAGCAGTTCTTC. The V call is TRBV18, the J call TRBJ2-1; 12 nucleotides align to TRBD1. CDR3 length equals 16 residues. Germline V CDR1 and CDR2: KGHSH, LQKENI. Trimming removed 3 bases from V and 9 bases from J; junction bases left unmatched: 9. Drawing the rest from reference TRBV18 and TRBJ2-1, the complete variable domain is NAGVMQNPRHLVRRRGQEARLRCSPMKGHSHVYWYRQLPEEGLKFMVYLQKENIIDESGMPKERFSAEFPKEGPSILRIQQVVRGDSAAYFCASSPPGTGGSGEQFFGPGTRLTVL.

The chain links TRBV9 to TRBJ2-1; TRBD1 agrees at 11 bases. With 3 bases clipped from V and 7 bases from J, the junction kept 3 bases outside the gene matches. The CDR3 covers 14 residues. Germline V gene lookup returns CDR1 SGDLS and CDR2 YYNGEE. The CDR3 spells CASSGGTGGNEQFF. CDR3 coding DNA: TGTGCCAGCAGCGGGGGGACAGGGGGGAATGAGCAGTTCTTC.

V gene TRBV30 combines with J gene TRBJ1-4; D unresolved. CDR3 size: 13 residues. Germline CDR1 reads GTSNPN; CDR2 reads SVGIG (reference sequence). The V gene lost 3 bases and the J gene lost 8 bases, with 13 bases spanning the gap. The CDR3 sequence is CAWSASVREKLFF. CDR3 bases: TGTGCCTGGAGCGCAAGTGTTCGAGAAAAACTGTTTTTT.

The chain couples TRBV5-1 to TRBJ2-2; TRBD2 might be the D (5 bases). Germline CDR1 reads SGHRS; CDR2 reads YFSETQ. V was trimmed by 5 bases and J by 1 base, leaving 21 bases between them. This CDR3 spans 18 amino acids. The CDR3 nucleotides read TGCGCCAGCAGAAACTTGGGAGTTTTTGGCCTGAACACCGGGGAGCTGTTTTTT. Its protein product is CASRNLGVFGLNTGELFF.

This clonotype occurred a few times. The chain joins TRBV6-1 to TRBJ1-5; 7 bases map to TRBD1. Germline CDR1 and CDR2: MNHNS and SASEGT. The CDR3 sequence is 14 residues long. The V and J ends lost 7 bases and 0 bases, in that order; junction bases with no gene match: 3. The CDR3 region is CASKGQYSNQPQHF. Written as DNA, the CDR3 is TGTGCCAGCAAGGGACAGTATAGCAATCAGCCCCAGCATTTT.

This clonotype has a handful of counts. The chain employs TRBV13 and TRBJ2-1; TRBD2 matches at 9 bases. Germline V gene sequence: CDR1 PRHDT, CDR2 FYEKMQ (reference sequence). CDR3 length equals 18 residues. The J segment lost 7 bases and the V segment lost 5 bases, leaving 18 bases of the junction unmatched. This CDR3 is CASSQLLGGGRARNEQFF. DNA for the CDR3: TGTGCCAGCAGCCAACTCCTGGGAGGCGGGAGGGCCAGGAATGAGCAGTTCTTC.

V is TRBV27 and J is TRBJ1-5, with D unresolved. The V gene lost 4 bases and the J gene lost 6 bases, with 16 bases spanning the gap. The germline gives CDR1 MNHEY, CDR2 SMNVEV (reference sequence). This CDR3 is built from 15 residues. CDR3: CASSYAPRGSQPQHF. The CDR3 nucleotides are TGTGCCAGCAGTTACGCCCCCCGAGGCAGTCAGCCCCAGCATTTT.

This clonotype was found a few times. The CDR3 sequence: CASSFGNMNTEAFF. In DNA form, the CDR3 reads TGTGCCAGCAGCTTTGGGAATATGAACACTGAAGCTTTCTTT. This chain joins TRBV5-6 and TRBJ1-1, with D unresolved. This CDR3 is built from 14 residues. Germline loops: CDR1 SGHDT, CDR2 YYEEEE. Trimming removed 2 bases from V and 0 bases from J, with 8 bases in between.

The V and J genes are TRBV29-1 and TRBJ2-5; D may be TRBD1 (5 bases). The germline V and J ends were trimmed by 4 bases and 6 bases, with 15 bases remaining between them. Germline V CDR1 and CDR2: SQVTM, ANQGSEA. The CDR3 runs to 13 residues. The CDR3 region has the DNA TGCAGCGTTGTTGGCAGGGCAATTCAGACCCAGTACTTC. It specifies CSVVGRAIQTQYF.

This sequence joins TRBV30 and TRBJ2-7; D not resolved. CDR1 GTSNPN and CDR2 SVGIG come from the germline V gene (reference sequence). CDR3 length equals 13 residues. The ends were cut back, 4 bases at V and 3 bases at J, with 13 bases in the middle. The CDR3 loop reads CAWTSGPYYEQYF. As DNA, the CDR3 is TGTGCCTGGACTTCCGGACCGTACTACGAGCAGTACTTC.

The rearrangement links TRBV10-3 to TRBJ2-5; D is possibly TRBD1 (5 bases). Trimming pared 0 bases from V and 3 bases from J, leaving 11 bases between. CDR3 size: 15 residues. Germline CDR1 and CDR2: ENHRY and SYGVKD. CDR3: CAISESTTVKETQYF. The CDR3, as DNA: TGTGCCATCAGTGAGTCTACGACAGTTAAAGAGACCCAGTACTTC.

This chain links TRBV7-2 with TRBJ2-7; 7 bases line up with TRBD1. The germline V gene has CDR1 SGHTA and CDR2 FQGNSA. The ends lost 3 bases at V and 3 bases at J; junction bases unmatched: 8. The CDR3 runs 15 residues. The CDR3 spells CASSFPGQANYEQYF. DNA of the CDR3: TGTGCCAGCAGCTTTCCCGGACAGGCGAACTACGAGCAGTACTTC.

This CDR3 is CASSSQGRETQYF. CDR3 nucleotides: TGTGCCAGCAGTTCCCAGGGACGGGAGACCCAGTACTTC. V and J are TRBV12-3 or TRBV12-4 and TRBJ2-5; D tentatively fits TRBD1 or TRBD2 (5 bases each). V was shortened by 4 bases and J by 5 bases, with 11 bases between the two germline ends. The CDR3 covers 13 residues.

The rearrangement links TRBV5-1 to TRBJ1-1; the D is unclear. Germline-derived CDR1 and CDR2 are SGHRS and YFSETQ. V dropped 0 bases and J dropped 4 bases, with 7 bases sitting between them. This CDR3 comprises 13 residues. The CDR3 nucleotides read TGCGCCAGCAGCTTGGCAGTACGCACTGAAGCTTTCTTT. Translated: CASSLAVRTEAFF.

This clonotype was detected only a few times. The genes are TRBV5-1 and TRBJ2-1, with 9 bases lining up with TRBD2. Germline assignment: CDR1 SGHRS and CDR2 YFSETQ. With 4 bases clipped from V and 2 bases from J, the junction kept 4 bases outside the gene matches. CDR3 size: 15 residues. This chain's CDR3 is CASSGRLAAYNEQFF. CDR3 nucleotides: TGCGCCAGCAGCGGGCGACTAGCGGCCTACAATGAGCAGTTCTTC.